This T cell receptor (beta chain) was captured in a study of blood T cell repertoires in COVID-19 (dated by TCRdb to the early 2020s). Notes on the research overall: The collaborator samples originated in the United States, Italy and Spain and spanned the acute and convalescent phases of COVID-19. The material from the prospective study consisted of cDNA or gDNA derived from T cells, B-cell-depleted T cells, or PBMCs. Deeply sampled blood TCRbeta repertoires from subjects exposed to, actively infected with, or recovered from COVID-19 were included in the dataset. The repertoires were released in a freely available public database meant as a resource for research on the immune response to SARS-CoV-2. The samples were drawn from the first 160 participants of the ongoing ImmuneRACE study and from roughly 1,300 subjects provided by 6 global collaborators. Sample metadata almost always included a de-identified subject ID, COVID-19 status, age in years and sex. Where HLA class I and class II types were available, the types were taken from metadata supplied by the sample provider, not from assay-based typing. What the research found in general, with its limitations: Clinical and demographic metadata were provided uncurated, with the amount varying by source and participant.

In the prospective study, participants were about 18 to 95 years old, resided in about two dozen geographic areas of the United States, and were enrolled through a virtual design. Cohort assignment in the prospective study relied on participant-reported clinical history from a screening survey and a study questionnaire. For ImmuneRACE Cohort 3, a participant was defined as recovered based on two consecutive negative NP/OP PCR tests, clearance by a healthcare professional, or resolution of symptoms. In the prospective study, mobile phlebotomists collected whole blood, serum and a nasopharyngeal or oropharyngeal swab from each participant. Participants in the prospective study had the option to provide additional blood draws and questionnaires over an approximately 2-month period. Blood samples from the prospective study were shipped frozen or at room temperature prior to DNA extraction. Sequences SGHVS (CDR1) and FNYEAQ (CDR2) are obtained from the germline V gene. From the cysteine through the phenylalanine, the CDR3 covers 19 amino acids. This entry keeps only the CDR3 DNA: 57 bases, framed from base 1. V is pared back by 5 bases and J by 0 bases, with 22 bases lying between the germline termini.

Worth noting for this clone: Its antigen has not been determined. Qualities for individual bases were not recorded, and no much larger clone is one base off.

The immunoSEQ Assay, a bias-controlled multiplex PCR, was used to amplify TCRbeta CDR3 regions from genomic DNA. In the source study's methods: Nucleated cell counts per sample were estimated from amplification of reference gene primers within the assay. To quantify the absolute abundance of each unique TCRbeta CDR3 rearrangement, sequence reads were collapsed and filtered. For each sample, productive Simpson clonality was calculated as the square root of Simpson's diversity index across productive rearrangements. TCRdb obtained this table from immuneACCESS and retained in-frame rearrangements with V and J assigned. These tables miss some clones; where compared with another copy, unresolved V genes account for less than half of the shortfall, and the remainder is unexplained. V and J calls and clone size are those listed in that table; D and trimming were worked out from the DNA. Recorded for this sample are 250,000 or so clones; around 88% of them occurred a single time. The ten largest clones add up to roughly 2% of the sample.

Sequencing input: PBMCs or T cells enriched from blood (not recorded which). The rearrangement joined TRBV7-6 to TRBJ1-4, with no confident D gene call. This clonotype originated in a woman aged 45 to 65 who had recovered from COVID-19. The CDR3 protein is CASSEHSRGVRATNEKLFF. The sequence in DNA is TGTGCCAGCAGCGAACACTCGCGCGGGGTGAGGGCAACTAATGAAAAACTGTTTTTT.